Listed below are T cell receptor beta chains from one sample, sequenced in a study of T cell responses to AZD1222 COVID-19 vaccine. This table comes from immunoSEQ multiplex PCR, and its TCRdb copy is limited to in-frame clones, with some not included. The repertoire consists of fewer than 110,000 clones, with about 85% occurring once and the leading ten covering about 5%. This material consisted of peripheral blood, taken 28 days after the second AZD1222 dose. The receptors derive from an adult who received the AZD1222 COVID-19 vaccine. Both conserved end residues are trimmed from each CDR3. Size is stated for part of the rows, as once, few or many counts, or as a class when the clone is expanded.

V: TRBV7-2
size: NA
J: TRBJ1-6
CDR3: ASSLGTGASLNSPLH

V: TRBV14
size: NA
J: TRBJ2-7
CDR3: ASSQRGGVYEQY

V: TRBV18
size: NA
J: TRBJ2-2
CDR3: ASSPPTGGNTGELF

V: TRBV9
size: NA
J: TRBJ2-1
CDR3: ASSVEWGNSHEQF

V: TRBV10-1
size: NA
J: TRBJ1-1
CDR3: ASSDMGQFGTEAF

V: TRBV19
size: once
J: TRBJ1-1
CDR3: ASSMVGGRTEAF

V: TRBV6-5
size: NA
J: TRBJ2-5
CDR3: ASSRIVETQY

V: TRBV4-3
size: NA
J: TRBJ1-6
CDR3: ASSQDHLRYNSPLH

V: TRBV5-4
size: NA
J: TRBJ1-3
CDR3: ASSLGGVLAGNTIY

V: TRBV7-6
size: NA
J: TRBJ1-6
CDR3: ASSLDLAYNSPLH

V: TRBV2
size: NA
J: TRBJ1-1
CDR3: ASSRSTAGTEAF

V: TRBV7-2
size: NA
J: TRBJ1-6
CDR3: ASSLVGGSVSPLH

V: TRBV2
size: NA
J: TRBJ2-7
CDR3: ASSDVGAPEQY

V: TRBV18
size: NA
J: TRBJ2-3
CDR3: ASSQLTTTGQDTQY

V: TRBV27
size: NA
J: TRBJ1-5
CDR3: ASSMERVHQPQH

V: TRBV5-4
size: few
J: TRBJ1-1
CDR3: ASRTVAGMNTEAF

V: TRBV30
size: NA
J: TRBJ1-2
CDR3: AWSRHDNYGYT

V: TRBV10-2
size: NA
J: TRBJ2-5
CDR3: ASVQLGAGGQETQY

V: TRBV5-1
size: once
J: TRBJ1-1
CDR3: ASSPPTGVNTEAF

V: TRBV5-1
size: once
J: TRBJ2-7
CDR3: ASSTARDRGPYEQY

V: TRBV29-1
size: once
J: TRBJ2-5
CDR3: SGHGGGQETQY

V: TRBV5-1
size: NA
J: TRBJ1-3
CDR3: ASRAGTNSGNTIY

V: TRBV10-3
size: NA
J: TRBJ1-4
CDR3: AISEGRAGNEKLF

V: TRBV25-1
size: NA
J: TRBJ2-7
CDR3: ASSGSRGTYEQY

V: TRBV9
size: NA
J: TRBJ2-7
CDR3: ASSEGPGQANYEQY

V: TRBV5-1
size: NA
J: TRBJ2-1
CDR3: ASSWRTGGGYNEQF

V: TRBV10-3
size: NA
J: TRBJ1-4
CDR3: AISAGEGGESEKLF

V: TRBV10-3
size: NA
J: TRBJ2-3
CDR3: AISESSGGASWDTQY